This passage covers 32 T cell receptor beta chains from one sample sequenced in a study of blood T cell repertoires in COVID-19. Produced via immunoSEQ multiplex PCR; TCRdb's table is partial and in-frame only. This sample has over 200,000 clones; roughly 80% occur once, and the top ten carry 5.1%. Sequenced material: peripheral blood. The receptors here all came from a human donor in a cohort sampled during active COVID-19.

The chain has TRBV19 and TRBJ1-5, with 7 bases that match TRBD1. This CDR3 has 16 residues. From germline, CDR1 is LNHDA and CDR2 SQIVND (reference sequence). V shed 3 bases and J 3 bases; nucleotides not matched to a gene: 8. For the CDR3, the DNA is TGTGCCAGTAGTATGTGGGGGACAGAAAACAATCAGCCCCAGCATTTT. Amino acids: CASSMWGTENNQPQHF.

CDR3 sequence (DNA): TGTGCCAGCAGTCTACAGGGTTCACACAATGAGCAGTTCTTC. It codes for CASSLQGSHNEQFF. The chain carries TRBV6-5 and TRBJ2-1; possibly TRBD1 for D (6 bases). Germline V CDR1 and CDR2: MNHEY, SVGAGI. The germline V and J ends were trimmed by 5 bases and 5 bases, with 13 bases remaining between them. CDR3 length equals 14 residues.

A few counts support this clone. The rearrangement links TRBV5-4 to TRBJ2-3, with 7 bases identical to TRBD2. Germline values: CDR1 SGHNT, CDR2 YYREEE (reference sequence). The CDR3 extends over 17 amino acids. V lost 4 bases to trimming and J lost 0 bases; unmatched junction nucleotides: 11. The CDR3 DNA reads as TGTGCCAGCAGCCCGCTTCCGGGAGCGGGGAGCACAGATACGCAGTATTTT. Translating it yields CASSPLPGAGSTDTQYF.

This sequence joins TRBV7-2 and TRBJ1-6; D is unresolved. CDR3 size: 13 residues. V was cut by 2 bases and J by 7 bases, with 6 bases left in between. The V gene's germline CDR1 is SGHTA and CDR2 FQGNSA. CDR3: CASSLTTNSPLHF. DNA of the CDR3: TGTGCCAGCAGCTTAACTACGAATTCACCCCTCCACTTT.

The genes are TRBV5-5 and TRBJ1-6, with D unresolved. The CDR3 contains 15 residues. Germline loops: CDR1 SGHKS, CDR2 YYEKEE (reference sequence). V was shortened by 1 base and J by 0 bases, with 5 bases between the two germline ends. The DNA of the CDR3 is TGTGCCAGCAGCTTGCCGAGCTCCTATAATTCACCCCTCCACTTT. It translates to CASSLPSSYNSPLHF.

This clone has a count of ten or more. The chain carries TRBV27 and TRBJ2-7; 8 nucleotides agree with TRBD1. The CDR3 is 14 residues long. CDR1 is MNHEY and CDR2 is SMNVEV in the germline V gene (reference sequence). J lost 6 bases, V lost 7 bases, and 11 bases had no gene match. The DNA for the CDR3 is TGTGCCAGCACCGACAGGGGCCCCCTGGGCGAGCAGTACTTC. Protein product: CASTDRGPLGEQYF.

This clone was seen once. The gene calls are TRBV6-5 and TRBJ2-2, with D possibly being TRBD2 (5 bases). Germline V gene lookup returns CDR1 MNHEY and CDR2 SVGAGI. CDR3 length: 14 residues. Trimming left V 8 bases short and J 5 bases short, with 15 bases between. The CDR3 is CASYSRGWTGELFF. The CDR3 nucleotides read TGTGCCAGCTACTCTAGAGGGTGGACCGGGGAGCTGTTTTTT.

As to this clone: Since a much larger clone is just one base distant, this may be a read error. The chain uses TRBV3-1 (or the pseudogene TRBV3-2) and TRBJ2-7; 7 bases align to TRBD1. The junction had 3 bases not matched to a gene; V was cut back by 4 bases and J by 3 bases. Germline CDR1 reads LGHDT; CDR2 reads YNNKEL (reference sequence). The CDR3 runs to 13 residues. The CDR3 sequence: CASSLGTVYEQYF. As DNA, the CDR3 is TGTGCCAGCAGCCTCGGGACAGTCTACGAGCAGTACTTC.

This clone has at least ten counts. The genes are TRBV6-6 and TRBJ2-1; a possible D gene is TRBD2 (5 bases). The V gene's germline CDR1 is MNHNY and CDR2 SVGAGI (reference sequence). Between the trimmed V and J ends, which lost 0 bases and 3 bases, there was a span of 9 bases. CDR3 length equals 15 residues. The CDR3 bases are TGTGCCAGCAGTTACTCCCTAGCCGTCTACAATGAGCAGTTCTTC. This translates into CASSYSLAVYNEQFF.

V is TRBV7-3 and J is TRBJ1-1, with TRBD1 matching 7 bases. The CDR3 is made up of 12 amino acids. The germline gives CDR1 SGHTA, CDR2 FQGTGA. After removal of 4 bases from V and 6 bases from J, the junction contained 2 bases not matched to a gene. The CDR3: CASSSQGAEAFF. The CDR3 DNA reads TGTGCCAGCAGCTCGCAGGGGGCTGAAGCTTTCTTT. The full variable domain, in which reference TRBV7-3 and TRBJ1-1 provide the parts outside the CDR3, is GAGVSQTPSNKVTEKGKYVELRCDPISGHTALYWYRQSLGQGPEFLIYFQGTGAADDSGLPNDRFFAVRPEGSVSTLKIQRTERGDSAVYLCASSSQGAEAFFGQGTRLTVV.

In the case of this clone: A much bigger clone sits one base away, suggesting this may be a read error. The chain links TRBV14 to TRBJ2-7; the D gene is possibly TRBD1 (5 bases). V lost 4 bases and J lost 2, with 12 bases in between. From germline, CDR1 is SGHDN and CDR2 FVKESK. The CDR3 covers 14 residues. As DNA, the CDR3 is TGTGCCAGCAGCCTACCGACAGATACCTACGAGCAGTACTTC. Translated, it gives CASSLPTDTYEQYF.

This clone ranks as medium-sized. CDR3 sequence reads: CASSGDTQQYF. The CDR3 DNA sequence: TGTGCCAGCAGCGGGGACACCCAGCAGTACTTC. The rearrangement joins TRBV7-9 to TRBJ2-7; maybe TRBD1 (6 bases). V lost 5 bases and J 8 bases, leaving 10 bases between the germline ends. Looked up from germline, CDR1 is SEHNR and CDR2 is FQNEAQ (reference sequence). The CDR3 loop spans 11 amino acids.

The genes are TRBV10-1 and TRBJ2-5; TRBD2 is a possible D gene (5 bases). The CDR3 spans 15 residues. With 4 bases removed from V and 0 bases from J, the gap between germline ends came to 12 bases. Germline V CDR1 and CDR2: WNHNN, SYGVQD (reference sequence). CDR3 coding DNA: TGCGCCAGCAGTGGTCCGCCAGCGGACCAAGAGACCCAGTACTTC. It codes for CASSGPPADQETQYF.

This clone turned up a few times. This chain joins TRBV6-5 and TRBJ1-3; possible D gene TRBD1, 5 bases. This CDR3 contains 14 residues. Germline CDR1 reads MNHEY; CDR2 reads SVGAGI. V was cut by 7 bases and J by 0 bases, with 10 bases left in between. The CDR3 nucleotides read TGTGCCAGCACGGACACCTACTCTGGAAACACCATATATTTT. Protein sequence: CASTDTYSGNTIYF.

The V and J genes are TRBV7-6 and TRBJ2-3; 12 bases are a match to TRBD2. Germline V gene data show CDR1 as SGHVS and CDR2 as FNYEAQ. There are 17 residues in the CDR3. V dropped 2 bases and J dropped 0; count of bases not matched to a gene: 3. This chain's CDR3 is CASSLRTSGASTDTQYF. The CDR3 DNA reads as TGTGCCAGCAGCTTAAGGACTAGCGGGGCTAGCACAGATACGCAGTATTTT.

The J gene is TRBJ2-1, the V gene TRBV15; 14 nucleotides line up with TRBD2. The CDR3 totals 17 residues. Trimming took 3 bases from V and 9 from J; bases not matched to a gene: 10. Germline V gene lookup returns CDR1 LNHNV and CDR2 YYDKDF (reference sequence). The CDR3 sequence is CATSRGLAGDRMAEQFF. CDR3 bases: TGTGCCACCAGCAGGGGACTAGCGGGAGATCGTATGGCTGAGCAGTTCTTC.

The chain couples TRBV4-2 to TRBJ1-1, with D tentatively TRBD1 (5 bases). Germline CDR1 is LGHNA and CDR2 is YNFKEQ. Trimming took 4 bases from V and 4 from J, leaving 13 bases between them. CDR3 length: 14 amino acids. CDR3 nucleotide sequence: TGTGCCAGCAGCCGGGAAGGGGTTGGCACTGAAGCTTTCTTT. This sequence encodes CASSREGVGTEAFF.

The chain combines TRBV24-1 with TRBJ2-7, with D perhaps TRBD1 (5 bases). V lost 1 base to trimming and J lost 2 bases, with 11 bases between them. This CDR3 region has 15 residues. The germline CDR1 and CDR2 sequences are KGHDR and SFDVKD. CDR3 in amino acids: CATSDFAGRTYEQYF. The CDR3 DNA reads as TGTGCCACCAGTGATTTTGCAGGGCGGACCTACGAGCAGTACTTC.

The chain combines TRBV27 with TRBJ2-3; D might be TRBD2 (5 bases). V was shortened by 2 bases and J by 0 bases, with 12 bases between the two germline ends. The germline V gene encodes CDR1 MNHEY and CDR2 SMNVEV (reference sequence). The length of the CDR3 is 16 residues. The CDR3 region is CASSLRVTGSTDTQYF. CDR3 DNA: TGTGCCAGCAGTTTACGGGTCACGGGGAGCACAGATACGCAGTATTTT.

The rearrangement joins TRBV28 to TRBJ1-1; D gene uncertain. Trimming pared 0 bases from V and 0 bases from J, leaving 8 bases between. There are 15 residues in the CDR3. Germline assignment: CDR1 MDHEN and CDR2 SYDVKM. In nucleotides, the CDR3 is TGTGCCAGCAGTTTATGGCGAAGAGTGAACACTGAAGCTTTCTTT. It specifies CASSLWRRVNTEAFF.

The chain joins TRBV27 to TRBJ1-1; TRBD1 agrees at 7 bases. J gave up 1 base and V 0 bases, and 5 bases lay outside the gene matches. The CDR3 covers 16 residues. From germline, CDR1 is MNHEY and CDR2 SMNVEV (reference sequence). The CDR3 coding sequence is TGTGCCAGCAGTTTATCGGTGGGGACAGCGAACACTGAAGCTTTCTTT. Protein product: CASSLSVGTANTEAFF.

V and J are TRBV4-2 and TRBJ2-5, with a possible D match to TRBD1 (6 bases). The CDR3 is 13 amino acids. V lost 8 bases, J lost 5 bases, and 15 bases lay in between. Germline assignment: CDR1 LGHNA and CDR2 YNFKEQ. CDR3 bases: TGTGCCAGCTCCCACCGGGACATGGAGACCCAGTACTTC. As protein: CASSHRDMETQYF.

The chain recombines TRBV9 with TRBJ2-7; 14 bases are shared with TRBD2. CDR3 size: 20 residues. From germline, CDR1 is SGDLS and CDR2 YYNGEE. The V and J ends lost 3 bases and 0 bases, in that order; junction bases with no gene match: 14. The CDR3 coding sequence is TGTGCCAGCAGCGCCGGACAGGGGACTAGCGGGAGCCCGAGCTCCTACGAGCAGTACTTC. Translating gives CASSAGQGTSGSPSSYEQYF.

The chain employs TRBV7-9 and TRBJ1-4; TRBD1 agrees at 11 bases. Germline V CDR1 and CDR2: SEHNR, FQNEAQ (reference sequence). J gave up 3 bases and V 4 bases, and 7 bases lay outside the gene matches. The CDR3 runs 17 residues. The CDR3 sequence is CASSSGQGARSNEKLFF. Here the CDR3 DNA reads TGTGCCAGCAGCTCAGGACAGGGGGCGAGATCTAATGAAAAACTGTTTTTT.

V gene TRBV9 combines with J gene TRBJ2-7; D gene unclear. The V gene's germline CDR1 is SGDLS and CDR2 YYNGEE. V lost 0 bases to trimming and J lost 0 bases, with 13 bases between them. The length of the CDR3 is 16 residues. CDR3 nucleotide sequence: TGTGCCAGCAGCGTAGATCTGGAGTCCAGCTCCTACGAGCAGTACTTC. Translating it yields CASSVDLESSSYEQYF.

This sequence joins TRBV28 and TRBJ1-1, with D unresolved. The CDR3 extends over 12 amino acids. V lost 2 bases and J 10 bases, leaving 11 bases between the germline ends. Germline V CDR1 and CDR2: MDHEN, SYDVKM. The CDR3 spells CASSLNVATAFF. As DNA, the CDR3 is TGTGCCAGCAGTTTAAACGTGGCAACAGCTTTCTTT.

This sequence joins TRBV3-1 (or the pseudogene TRBV3-2) and TRBJ2-5, with 11 bases lining up with TRBD2. Germline assignment: CDR1 LGHDT and CDR2 YNNKEL (reference sequence). The CDR3 sequence is 16 residues long. Unmatched junction bases numbered 6, after V lost 4 bases and J lost 2 bases. CDR3 sequence (DNA): TGTGCCAGCAGCCGTTTAGCGGGAGGGCGACAAGAGACCCAGTACTTC. Amino acids: CASSRLAGGRQETQYF.

This chain's CDR3 is CASSLTGVAYNEQFF. The CDR3 DNA sequence: TGTGCCAGCAGCTTAACAGGGGTGGCCTACAATGAGCAGTTCTTC. This chain connects TRBV11-2 to TRBJ2-1, with 7 bases identical to TRBD1. Trimming cost V 2 bases and J 2 bases; bases outside gene matches: 3. Germline CDR1 SGHAT, CDR2 FQNNGV. The CDR3 sequence is 15 residues long.

The V and J genes are TRBV20-1 and TRBJ2-7; the D is unclear. Per the germline V gene, CDR1 is DFQATT and CDR2 is SNEGSKA (reference sequence). The V end was cut by 1 base, the J end by 4 bases, with 2 bases between. This CDR3 region has 10 residues. The CDR3 DNA reads TGCAGTGCTAGAGCTTACGAGCAGTACTTC. Translation gives CSARAYEQYF.

This clone is deemed large (0.1 to 1%). J is TRBJ2-3 and V is TRBV27, with D unresolved. V dropped 5 bases and J dropped 6 bases, with 15 bases sitting between them. The CDR3 consists of 14 residues. Germline V CDR1 and CDR2: MNHEY, SMNVEV (reference sequence). In nucleotides, the CDR3 is TGTGCCAGCAGTCCCGGAGTTGGATGGGATACGCAGTATTTT. Protein sequence: CASSPGVGWDTQYF.

The chain uses TRBV4-3 and TRBJ1-6, with 12 positions matching TRBD1. This CDR3 is built from 16 residues. After removal of 1 base from V and 6 bases from J, the junction contained 1 base not matched to a gene. Germline V CDR1 and CDR2: LGHNA, YSLEER. The CDR3 region has the DNA TGCGCCAGCAGCCAAGTGGGACAGGGGGCTAATTCACCCCTCCACTTT. This codes for CASSQVGQGANSPLHF.

The CDR3 loop is CASSLRGRGRDTEAFF. In DNA, the CDR3 is TGTGCCAGCAGCTTGAGAGGCAGGGGGCGGGACACTGAAGCTTTCTTT. The chain links TRBV5-8 to TRBJ1-1, with TRBD1 matching 8 bases. This CDR3 comprises 16 residues. Trimming at V came to 1 base and at J to 3 bases, leaving 8 bases not matched to a gene. Germline V gene lookup returns CDR1 SGHTS and CDR2 YDEGEE.